This is a list of T cell receptor beta chains from one sample in a study of CD8 T cells in ankylosing spondylitis. Using its own MiXCR run on the 5' RACE reads, TCRdb lists one record per CDR3 protein. The sample has some 840,000 distinct CDR3 sequences; approximately 12% are singletons. The sequenced sample was blood, either unsorted or a sorted T cell fraction (not recorded which). Receptors originate from a male donor with ankylosing spondylitis. Each CDR3 is given with its conserved first and last residue. Fields, in order: V gene, D gene, CDR3 length, clone size, J gene, CDR3 protein, CDR3 DNA. The D gene is left open where the match is weak. Not every row has a clone size; where given, it reads once, few, many or a size class.

TRBV20-1	-	14	few	TRBJ1-1	CSARGFPGRTEAFF	TGCAGTGCTAGAGGGTTCCCAGGGCGCACTGAAGCTTTCTTT
TRBV28	-	15	-	TRBJ2-1	CASSLGLNQHNEQFF	TGTGCCAGCAGTTTGGGTCTTAATCAGCACAATGAGCAGTTCTTC
TRBV28	-	16	few	TRBJ2-7	CASSLDGAYPVYEQYF	TGTGCCAGCAGTTTGGACGGAGCCTACCCGGTTTACGAGCAGTACTTC
TRBV30	-	13	many	TRBJ2-2	CAWSVREAGELFF	TGTGCCTGGAGTGTAAGAGAGGCCGGGGAGCTGTTTTTT
TRBV5-1	TRBD1	16	few	TRBJ2-5	CASSPRTGQGVETQYF	TGCGCCAGCAGCCCACGCACCGGACAGGGCGTAGAGACCCAGTACTTC
TRBV5-1	TRBD1	16	few	TRBJ2-2	CASSPRQGGFTGELFF	TGCGCCAGCAGCCCCAGACAGGGTGGGTTCACCGGGGAGCTGTTTTTT
TRBV6-2/TRBV6-3	-	12	-	TRBJ1-1	CASSLNPGTAFF	TGTGCCAGCAGCCTCAACCCCGGGACGGCTTTCTTT
TRBV20-1	-	14	many	TRBJ1-1	CSADTGFWGTEAFF	TGCAGTGCTGATACAGGGTTCTGGGGCACTGAAGCTTTCTTT
TRBV4-2	TRBD2	16	-	TRBJ2-3	CASSQAASGNTDTQYF	TGTGCCAGCAGCCAAGCGGCTAGCGGGAATACAGATACGCAGTATTTT
TRBV10-3	-	13	few	TRBJ1-2	CAISENRIYGYTF	TGTGCCATCAGTGAGAACCGCATCTATGGCTACACCTTC
TRBV29-1	-	16	few	TRBJ2-5	CSVGNRDRVGEGTQYF	TGCAGCGTTGGAAACCGGGACCGGGTAGGGGAAGGGACCCAGTACTTC
TRBV20-1	TRBD1	11	many	TRBJ2-1	CSASRGPEQFF	TGCAGTGCCTCGAGGGGGCCAGAGCAGTTCTTC
TRBV11-2	-	14	-	TRBJ2-3	CASSLALAADTQYF	TGTGCCAGCAGCTTAGCCCTTGCGGCAGATACGCAGTATTTT
TRBV21-1	-	18	few	TRBJ2-6	CASSKWAYGRSGANVLTF	TGTGCCAGCAGCAAGTGGGCGTACGGTCGCTCTGGGGCCAACGTCCTGACTTTC
TRBV7-2	TRBD2	16	few	TRBJ2-7	CASSLASAGGLYEQYF	TGTGCCAGCAGCTTAGCGTCGGCGGGGGGGCTCTACGAGCAGTACTTC
TRBV5-1	-	16	many	TRBJ2-3	CASSLLAGRRTDTQYF	TGCGCCAGCAGCTTGCTCGCGGGGCGACGCACAGATACGCAGTATTTT
TRBV27	-	16	-	TRBJ2-1	CASSLFSVQGRNEQFF	TGTGCCAGCAGTTTATTCAGTGTACAGGGACGGAATGAGCAGTTCTTC
TRBV5-6	TRBD2	13	many	TRBJ2-7	CASSFSEREAQYF	TGTGCCAGCAGCTTTTCCGAGCGGGAGGCGCAGTACTTC
TRBV15	-	14	-	TRBJ2-1	CATTKKSGVGEQFF	TGTGCCACCACCAAAAAGTCCGGGGTGGGTGAGCAGTTCTTC
TRBV7-6	TRBD1	16	few	TRBJ2-5	CASSLGAGGTQETQYF	TGTGCCAGCAGCTTAGGGGCAGGGGGTACCCAAGAGACCCAGTACTTC
TRBV7-9	-	15	-	TRBJ2-7	CASSLEPARGSEQYF	TGTGCCAGCAGCTTAGAACCTGCAAGGGGAAGCGAGCAGTACTTC
TRBV7-9	-	14	-	TRBJ1-3	CASSFRGTGNTIYF	TGTGCCAGCAGCTTTAGAGGCACTGGAAACACCATATATTTT
TRBV24-1	TRBD2	16	many	TRBJ2-5	CATSDLPGLAEETQYF	TGTGCCACCAGTGATTTACCGGGACTAGCGGAAGAGACCCAGTACTTC
TRBV9	-	15	few	TRBJ1-1	CASSLRDGLNTEAFF	TGTGCCAGCAGCCTACGGGACGGATTGAACACTGAAGCTTTCTTT
TRBV20-1	TRBD2	14	-	TRBJ2-7	CSVTLAGVSYEQYF	TGCAGTGTTACACTAGCGGGGGTCTCCTACGAGCAGTACTTC
TRBV6-2/TRBV6-3	TRBD2	16	-	TRBJ2-2	CASSYLSSGNTGELFF	TGTGCCAGCAGTTACTTGTCTAGCGGAAACACCGGGGAGCTGTTTTTT
TRBV4-1	-	17	-	TRBJ2-2	CASSQDRGRTATGELFF	TGCGCCAGCAGCCAAGATCGTGGGCGGACAGCCACCGGGGAGCTGTTTTTT
TRBV20-1	-	15	-	TRBJ1-5	CSATAQVNSNQPQHF	TGCAGTGCTACCGCGCAGGTAAATAGCAATCAGCCCCAGCATTTT
TRBV12-3/TRBV12-4	-	14	-	TRBJ2-7	CASSSRDISYEQYF	TGTGCCAGCAGTTCCCGGGACATCTCCTACGAGCAGTACTTC
TRBV27	TRBD2	14	few	TRBJ2-5	CASSSSGGGETQYF	TGTGCCAGCAGTTCTAGCGGAGGAGGGGAGACCCAGTACTTC
TRBV5-1	-	14	-	TRBJ2-2	CASSWGRSTGELFF	TGCGCCAGCAGCTGGGGACGTTCCACCGGGGAGCTGTTTTTT
TRBV27	TRBD1	14	few	TRBJ1-2	CASSLSGTGFGYTF	TGTGCCAGCAGTTTATCCGGGACAGGGTTTGGCTACACCTTC
TRBV5-1	TRBD1	15	many	TRBJ2-7	CASKNRTGGAGEQYF	TGCGCCAGCAAGAATAGGACAGGGGGCGCGGGGGAGCAGTACTTC
TRBV20-1	TRBD2	15	many	TRBJ2-3	CSARGTSGGIDTQYF	TGCAGTGCTCGCGGGACTAGCGGGGGAATAGATACGCAGTATTTT
TRBV6-1	-	13	many	TRBJ1-1	CASRRGLGTEAFF	TGTGCCAGCCGTCGGGGTTTGGGCACTGAAGCTTTCTTT
TRBV7-2	TRBD1	15	few	TRBJ1-2	CASSLETGGEYGYTF	TGTGCCAGCAGCTTAGAAACAGGGGGCGAGTATGGCTACACCTTC
TRBV7-2	-	14	few	TRBJ2-7	CASSFAGDTYEQYF	TGTGCCAGCAGCTTCGCCGGGGACACCTACGAGCAGTACTTC
TRBV12-3/TRBV12-4	-	16	-	TRBJ2-4	CASSLGTSGAKNIQYF	TGTGCCAGCAGTTTAGGTACGTCGGGAGCCAAAAACATTCAGTACTTC
TRBV20-1	-	13	-	TRBJ2-7	CSANRDDSIEQYF	TGCAGTGCTAACCGGGACGACTCCATCGAGCAGTACTTC